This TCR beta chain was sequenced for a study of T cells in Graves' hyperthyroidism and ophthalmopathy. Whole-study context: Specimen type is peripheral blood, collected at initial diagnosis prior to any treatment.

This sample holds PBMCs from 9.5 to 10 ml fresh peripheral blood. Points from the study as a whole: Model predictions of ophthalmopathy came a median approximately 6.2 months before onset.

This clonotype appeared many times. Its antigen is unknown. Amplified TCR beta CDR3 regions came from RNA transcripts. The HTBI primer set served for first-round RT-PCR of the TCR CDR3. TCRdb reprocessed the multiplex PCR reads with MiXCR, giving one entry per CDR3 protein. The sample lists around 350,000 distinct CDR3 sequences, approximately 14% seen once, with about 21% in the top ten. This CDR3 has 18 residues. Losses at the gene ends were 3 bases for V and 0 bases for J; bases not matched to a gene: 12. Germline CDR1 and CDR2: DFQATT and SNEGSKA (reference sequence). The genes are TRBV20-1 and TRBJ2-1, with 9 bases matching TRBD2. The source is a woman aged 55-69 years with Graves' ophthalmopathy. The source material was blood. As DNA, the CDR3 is TGCAGTGCTAGTGGGGTAGCGGGAGACTCGAGCTCCTACAATGAGCAGTTCTTC. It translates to CSASGVAGDSSSYNEQFF.